The 18 T cell receptor beta chains below come from one sample, sequenced in a study of early T cells in non-severe SARS-CoV-2 infection. TCRdb independently ran MiXCR on the 5' RACE reads; one entry per CDR3 protein. The table shows 70,000 to 85,000 distinct CDR3 sequences, with less than 5.5% occurring only once. The sequenced sample was whole blood, obtained at baseline. The receptors here all came from an adult who was a healthcare worker with PCR-confirmed SARS-CoV-2 infection or an uninfected control (not recorded which).

This clonotype was seen many times. The chain employs TRBV5-5 and TRBJ2-1; TRBD2 aligns across 8 bases. The V segment lost 2 bases and the J segment 6 bases; nucleotides outside the gene matches: 13. Per the germline V gene, CDR1 is SGHKS and CDR2 is YYEKEE (reference sequence). CDR3 size: 17 residues. The CDR3 is CASSLLVVAGSPNEQFF. In DNA, the CDR3 is TGTGCCAGCAGCTTACTCGTGGTAGCGGGATCTCCCAATGAGCAGTTCTTC.

The chain carries TRBV2 and TRBJ2-7; maybe TRBD2 (6 bases). The CDR3 is made up of 15 amino acids. Germline CDR1 SNHLY, CDR2 FYNNEI. Trimming shortened V by 0 bases and J by 4 bases, and 13 bases separated the two germline ends. In DNA, the CDR3 is TGTGCCAGCAGTGAAGCGGGGATAGCGGCATACGAGCAGTACTTC. This encodes CASSEAGIAAYEQYF.

This clonotype has a count of ten or more. The chain combines TRBV20-1 with TRBJ2-7; 10 bases agree with TRBD2. The CDR3 loop spans 15 amino acids. Germline CDR1 and CDR2: DFQATT and SNEGSKA (reference sequence). V was pared by 6 bases and J by 5 bases, with 13 bases of the junction left unmatched. This CDR3 reads CSAKASGRSWDEQYF. CDR3 in DNA: TGCAGTGCCAAGGCTAGCGGGAGAAGTTGGGACGAGCAGTACTTC.

This clonotype has at least ten counts. This could be a read error, since a much larger clone is one nucleotide away. The rearrangement joins TRBV7-9 to TRBJ1-5; no clear D. The CDR3 is 12 amino acids. Germline CDR1 is SEHNR and CDR2 is FQNEAQ (reference sequence). Trimming left V 3 bases short and J 4 bases short, with 4 bases between. The CDR3 sequence is CASSFGNQPQHF. The CDR3 nucleotides are TGTGCCAGCAGCTTCGGGAATCAGCCCCAGCATTTT.

This clonotype was observed a handful of times. The rearrangement joins TRBV19 to TRBJ2-7; 11 bases match TRBD2. CDR3 size: 15 residues. The germline V gene encodes CDR1 LNHDA and CDR2 SQIVND (reference sequence). The V gene end was trimmed by 4 bases and the J gene end by 3 bases; junction bases not matched to a gene: 5. This chain's CDR3 is CASSTGTSGFYEQYF. CDR3 nucleotide sequence: TGTGCCAGTAGTACCGGGACTAGCGGCTTCTACGAGCAGTACTTC.

The chain recombines TRBV28 with TRBJ1-1, with a possible D match to TRBD1 (5 bases). There are 14 residues in the CDR3. Between the trimmed V and J ends, which lost 2 bases and 1 base, there was a span of 8 bases. CDR1 MDHEN and CDR2 SYDVKM come from the germline V gene. Here the CDR3 reads CASSLPGQNTEAFF. For the CDR3, the DNA is TGTGCCAGCAGTTTACCAGGACAGAACACTGAAGCTTTCTTT.

The DNA of the CDR3 is TGTGCCTGGAGTGTAACTAGCGGTATGGGGGAGCAGTTCTTC. Its protein product is CAWSVTSGMGEQFF. This chain connects TRBV30 to TRBJ2-1, with 8 bases that match TRBD2. CDR3 length equals 14 residues. The germline V gene has CDR1 GTSNPN and CDR2 SVGIG (reference sequence). The ends lost 0 bases at V and 10 bases at J; junction bases unmatched: 8.

The sample holds many counts of this clonotype. The chain has TRBV30 and TRBJ1-5; 9 bases agree with TRBD1. This CDR3 has 12 amino acids. The V gene's germline CDR1 is GTSNPN and CDR2 SVGIG (reference sequence). V shed 5 bases and J 4 bases; nucleotides not matched to a gene: 0. CDR3 coding DNA: TGTGCCTGGGGACAGGGGAATCAGCCCCAGCATTTT. This sequence encodes CAWGQGNQPQHF.

V gene TRBV24-1 combines with J gene TRBJ2-5; TRBD1 is a possible D gene (6 bases). The CDR3 has 15 residues. Looked up from germline, CDR1 is KGHDR and CDR2 is SFDVKD. V was clipped by 2 bases and J by 1 base, with 10 bases between them. The CDR3 DNA reads as TGTGCCACCAGTGATTCGGACAGCGTCCAAGAGACCCAGTACTTC. It codes for CATSDSDSVQETQYF.

This clonotype has a count of ten or more. This rearrangement joins TRBV7-2 to TRBJ1-4; D remains ambiguous. Germline V gives CDR1 SGHTA, CDR2 FQGNSA. The V end was cut by 2 bases, the J end by 5 bases, with 15 bases between. CDR3 length: 16 residues. CDR3 nucleotide sequence: TGTGCCAGCAGCTTACGCCTAGGACCCCCAAATGAAAAACTGTTTTTT. Translation: CASSLRLGPPNEKLFF. Combining the CDR3 with reference TRBV7-2 and TRBJ1-4 gives the whole variable domain GAGVSQSPSNKVTEKGKDVELRCDPISGHTALYWYRQSLGQGLEFLIYFQGNSAPDKSGLPSDRFSAERTGGSVSTLTIQRTQQEDSAVYLCASSLRLGPPNEKLFFGSGTQLSVL.

J is TRBJ2-1 and V is TRBV20-1; D is possibly TRBD2 (5 bases). The germline CDR1 and CDR2 sequences are DFQATT and SNEGSKA (reference sequence). The CDR3 extends over 17 amino acids. V dropped 0 bases and J dropped 2 bases, with 17 bases sitting between them. This CDR3 reads CSARDRSGVETYNEQFF. The DNA for the CDR3 is TGCAGTGCTAGAGATCGGTCCGGGGTCGAGACCTACAATGAGCAGTTCTTC.

This clonotype was seen more than once but under ten times. The chain joins TRBV9 to TRBJ2-3; the match to TRBD2 covers 15 bases. CDR1 is SGDLS and CDR2 is YYNGEE in the germline V gene. Losses at the gene ends were 3 bases for V and 5 bases for J; bases not matched to a gene: 10. The CDR3 extends over 18 amino acids. In DNA form, the CDR3 reads TGTGCCAGCAGCGCCCGGACTAGCGGGAGGGAAAGAGGAGATACGCAGTATTTT. It encodes CASSARTSGRERGDTQYF.

This clonotype has a handful of counts. This sequence joins TRBV25-1 and TRBJ2-7, with D unresolved. Germline lookup yields CDR1 MGHDK and CDR2 SYGVNS. Deletions cut 3 bases from V and 4 bases from J, with 7 bases between. The CDR3 consists of 12 residues. The chain's CDR3 is CASSDQQYEQYF. DNA for the CDR3: TGTGCCAGCAGTGACCAACAGTACGAGCAGTACTTC.

This chain links TRBV5-1 with TRBJ1-1, with D hard to call. The CDR3 covers 13 residues. Germline V gene lookup returns CDR1 SGHRS and CDR2 YFSETQ. Trimming removed 2 bases from V and 1 base from J, with 6 bases in between. The CDR3 reads CASSFDGNTEAFF. The CDR3 DNA reads TGCGCCAGCAGCTTCGACGGGAACACTGAAGCTTTCTTT.

This clonotype has ten or more counts. This sequence joins TRBV7-2 and TRBJ2-7, with D unresolved. The CDR3 extends over 14 amino acids. Germline assignment: CDR1 SGHTA and CDR2 FQGNSA. The V end was cut by 7 bases, the J end by 0 bases, with 13 bases between. CDR3 sequence: CASTRWGSSYEQYF. The CDR3, as DNA: TGTGCCAGCACCCGATGGGGAAGCTCCTACGAGCAGTACTTC. Full variable domain (outside the CDR3, taken from reference TRBV7-2 and TRBJ2-7): GAGVSQSPSNKVTEKGKDVELRCDPISGHTALYWYRQSLGQGLEFLIYFQGNSAPDKSGLPSDRFSAERTGGSVSTLTIQRTQQEDSAVYLCASTRWGSSYEQYFGPGTRLTVT.

This clonotype has at least ten counts. The CDR3 sequence: CASSEYEQYF. CDR3 nucleotide sequence: TGTGCCAGCAGTGAGTACGAGCAGTACTTC. The chain joins TRBV6-1 to TRBJ2-7; no reliable D call. The V and J ends lost 3 bases and 4 bases respectively, with 1 base between them. Germline V CDR1 and CDR2: MNHNS, SASEGT. The CDR3 length is 10 residues.

This clonotype has at least ten counts. V and J are TRBV7-8 and TRBJ2-2, with a possible D match to TRBD2 (5 bases). The germline gives CDR1 SGHVS, CDR2 FQNEAQ. The CDR3 has 17 residues. V lost 5 bases, J lost 1 base, and 17 bases lay in between. The DNA of the CDR3 is TGTGCCAGCAGCCTAGGGCCAGGAGGCCTGAACACCGGGGAGCTGTTTTTT. As protein: CASSLGPGGLNTGELFF.

This clonotype was counted only a few times. The V gene is TRBV5-1, the J gene TRBJ2-7; D possibly corresponds to TRBD2 (5 bases). There are 12 residues in the CDR3. Deletions cut 4 bases from V and 4 bases from J, with 9 bases between. From germline, CDR1 is SGHRS and CDR2 YFSETQ. The CDR3 sequence: CASSQEAYEQYF. The CDR3 nucleotides are TGCGCCAGCAGCCAGGAGGCTTACGAGCAGTACTTC. Filled out from reference TRBV5-1 and TRBJ2-7, the complete variable domain reads KAGVTQTPRYLIKTRGQQVTLSCSPISGHRSVSWYQQTPGQGLQFLFEYFSETQRNKGNFPGRFSGRQFSNSRSEMNVSTLELGDSALYLCASSQEAYEQYFGPGTRLTVT.